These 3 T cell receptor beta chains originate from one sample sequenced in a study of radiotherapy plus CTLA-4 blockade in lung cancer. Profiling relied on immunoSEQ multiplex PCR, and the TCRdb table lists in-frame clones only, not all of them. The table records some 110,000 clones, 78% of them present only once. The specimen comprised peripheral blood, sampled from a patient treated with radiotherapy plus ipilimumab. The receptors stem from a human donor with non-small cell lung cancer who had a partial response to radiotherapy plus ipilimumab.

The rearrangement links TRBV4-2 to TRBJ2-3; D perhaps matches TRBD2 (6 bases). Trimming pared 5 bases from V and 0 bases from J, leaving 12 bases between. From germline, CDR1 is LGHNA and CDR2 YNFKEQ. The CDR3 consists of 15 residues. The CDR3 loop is CASSSGTASTDTQYF. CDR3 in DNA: TGTGCCAGCAGCTCCGGGACTGCTAGCACAGATACGCAGTATTTT.

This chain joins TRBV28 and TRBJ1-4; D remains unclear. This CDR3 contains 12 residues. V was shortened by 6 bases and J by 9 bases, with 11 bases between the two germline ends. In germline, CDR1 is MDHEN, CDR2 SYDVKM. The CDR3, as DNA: TGTGCCAGCAGGGCCGGGAGCCAAAAACTGTTTTTT. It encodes CASRAGSQKLFF.

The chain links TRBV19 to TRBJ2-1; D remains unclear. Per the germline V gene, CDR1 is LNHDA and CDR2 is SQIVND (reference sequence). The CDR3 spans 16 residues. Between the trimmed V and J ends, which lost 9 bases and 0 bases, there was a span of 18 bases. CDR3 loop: CASKSVGLSSYNEQFF. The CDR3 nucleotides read TGTGCCAGCAAAAGCGTAGGCCTGAGCTCCTACAATGAGCAGTTCTTC.